What follows is one T cell receptor beta chain and its context. The target of this receptor is not known. One base away there is no much larger clone; base qualities are not given. Library construction relied on multiplex PCR. Sequencing relied on an Illumina HiSeq 4000. TCR beta libraries were built with iRepertoire HTBI primers and Arm-PCR amplification of CDR3 regions. Before sequencing, the PCR products underwent gel purification. On the study's bioinformatics: Across samples, 60 to 75 TRBV and 13 to 15 TRBJ segments were identified and used for gene usage analysis of CDR3 amino acid clonotypes. Filtered high-quality paired reads were merged into contigs using COPE and FqMerger. BLAST was used to align contigs to the IMGT TRBV, TRBD and TRBJ reference genes, and CDR3 was defined following IMGT. Highly expanded clones were defined as clonotypes with a frequency above 0.1%. Shannon entropy served as the measure of repertoire diversity, while the Gini coefficient captured V-J evenness. Clonotypes shared by more than one individual were considered public. The raw public reads went through TCRdb reprocessing: fastp at Q25, MiXCR clone calling, in-frame beta chains kept. When rows share a CDR3 protein, they turn into one entry using the most common DNA and genes. TCRdb assigned the V and J calls; the authors' analysis was not used. The sample yields fewer than 550,000 distinct CDR3 sequences; 20% to 25% were counted once. The leading ten clones occupy 7.1% of the sample.

The data were taken from a study of regulatory T cells in long-lasting Graves disease listed by TCRdb under 2021. Regarding the complete study: Persistent Graves' disease meant more than 5 years of antithyroid drug treatment with TSH receptor autoantibodies that stayed positive. A total of around 35 samples were covered by TCR sequencing, comprising roughly 13 persistent and around 20 newly diagnosed Graves' disease patients. Patients with persistent Graves' disease were compared with patients with newly diagnosed Graves' disease using TCR sequencing and RNA sequencing of peripheral blood. The study took place in China and was registered as a clinical trial. On average, persistent Graves' disease patients in the clinical cohort had been on antithyroid drugs for about 9.3 years.

What the work shows at the level of the full study, not this receptor alone: Compared with newly diagnosed patients, persistent Graves' disease patients had lower TCR Shannon entropy and fewer highly expanded clones, which suggests clonal expansion. More public clonotypes were shared among persistent patients (roughly 3,000) than among newly diagnosed patients (roughly 1,000). Sequencing and analysis were restricted to the TCR beta chain. The study examined only peripheral blood because the primary lesion, thyroid tissue, could not be accessed. TRBV28, TRBJ1-2 and TRBJ2-5 were preferentially used in persistent disease, while TRBV20-1 and TRBJ2-1 were favored in newly diagnosed disease. The authors acknowledged the small sample size as a limitation that may reduce accuracy.

V is reduced by 7 bases and J by 8 bases, leaving a spacing of 14 bases between them. The germline V gene (reference sequence) supplies CDR1 LNHDA and CDR2 SQIVND. The CDR3 numbers 12 residues from cysteine through phenylalanine. The entry retains the CDR3 DNA only, 36 bases that are in frame from base 1. In the paper's terms, the time point label means: persistent/refractory GD, antithyroid drugs over 5 years with positive TRAb. For both TCR sequencing and RNA sequencing, RNA was extracted from PBMCs using TRIzol. Graves' disease was diagnosed according to American Thyroid Association guidelines. The patients came from an endocrinology department in Xi'an, China. Each patient gave approximately 10 milliliters of peripheral blood, collected in an EDTA anticoagulant tube. Ficoll Paque Plus density gradient separation was used to isolate PBMCs, and no further T cell sorting was done. An Agilent 2100 Bioanalyzer and agarose gel were used to check RNA quality, while a NanoDrop 2000 measured RNA concentration.

This material consisted of peripheral blood mononuclear cells (PBMCs), taken when the disease was refractory, from a patient treated with antithyroid drugs. The clonotype was recovered from a female donor with Graves disease. The chain is encoded by TRBV19 joined to TRBJ1-2; TRBD1 is a possible D gene, resting on 5 matching bases. The CDR3 is CASTERGRGYTF. The base sequence is TGTGCCAGTACGGAAAGGGGCCGCGGCTACACCTTC.